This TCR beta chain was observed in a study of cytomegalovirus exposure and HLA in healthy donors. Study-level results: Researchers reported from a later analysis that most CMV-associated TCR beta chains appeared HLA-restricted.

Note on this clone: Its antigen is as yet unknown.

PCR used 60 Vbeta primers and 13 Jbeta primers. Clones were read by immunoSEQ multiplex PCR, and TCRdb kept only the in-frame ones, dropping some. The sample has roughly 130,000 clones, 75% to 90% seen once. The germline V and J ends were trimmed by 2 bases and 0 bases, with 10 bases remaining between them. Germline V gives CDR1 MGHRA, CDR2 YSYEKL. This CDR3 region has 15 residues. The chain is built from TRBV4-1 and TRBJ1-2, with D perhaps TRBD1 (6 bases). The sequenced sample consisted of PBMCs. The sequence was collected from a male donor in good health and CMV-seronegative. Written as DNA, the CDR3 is TGCGCCAGCAGCCAACCGGGACAAACTAACTATGGCTACACCTTC. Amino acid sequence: CASSQPGQTNYGYTF.